This TCR beta chain derives from a study of long-term antiretroviral therapy in people with HIV (dated by TCRdb to between 2021 and 2022). Background on the whole study: The earliest samples were collected approximately a decade before the 2015 WHO recommendation for immediate ART, a period when ART was typically delayed until CD4 counts fell. A total of 192 cryopreserved PBMC samples were contributed to the cohort by 30 adults with confirmed HIV infection, with samples collected serially over a mean of about 6 years (range 1-12). No cross-contamination during QIAcube processing was shown when test extractions of a monoclonal T-cell line were performed alongside approximately 32 polyclonal samples. Of the roughly 27 participants with HIV, ten to eleven were female. A retrospective serial study tested whether changes in peripheral blood TRB repertoire composition and diversity were associated with ART initiation and durable HIV suppression. Points the paper makes about the study in general: Samples dated from the mid-2000s to the late 2010s, and the ART regimens used may be less effective than current ones. No data were available on ART adherence, viral resistance or therapy changes, limiting inferences about post-ART repertoire changes. Because cell numbers in pre-ART samples were limited, unsorted PBMC were profiled instead of sorted CD4+ and CD8+ T cells. Since PBMC availability was limited, sequencing covered only the TCR beta chain, with no alpha chain pairing. A significant increase in TRB diversity was found to be associated with ART initiation, although TRB diversity was observed to remain significantly below that of transplant donor controls even after long-term ART. CDR3 length ranges in HIV repertoires were narrower than in controls, and network structure suggested an antigen-experienced repertoire with only a slight naive shift after ART. Expanded TRB clones identified before ART initiation dominated the repertoire across all time points, though the dominance fluctuated and decreased in many PLHIV after ART.

After removal of 5 bases from V and 6 bases from J, the junction retains 8 bases not matched to a gene. Measured from the cysteine to the phenylalanine, the CDR3 is 14 residues long. CDR3 DNA only is kept here, 42 bases in frame from base 1. The germline V gene (reference sequence) supplies CDR1 MNHEY and CDR2 SMNVEV. Worth noting for this clone: The antigen this receptor binds is unknown. Base qualities are not recorded, but no much larger clone differs from it by a single base.

The immunoSEQ hsTCRB v3.0 assay was used at survey level resolution for TRB variable region sequencing. The targeted TRB sequencing depth was roughly 40,000-55,000 T-cell genomes per sample. TRB libraries were pooled and sequenced on an Illumina MiSeq using a v3 150-cycle kit. For the original study's pipeline: Repertoire analysis was performed in R inside a reproducible Nextflow workflow that covered QC, data transformation and analysis. Custom analyses were implemented in LymphoSeq2, an R package for AIRR-Seq data exploration. A few samples yielding fewer than 5000 total TRB sequences were excluded, leaving more than 150 analyzed HIV repertoires. Among the 180 to 200 retained HIV repertoires, 55 to 65 were collected before ART initiation and 129 after ART initiation. Each repertoire was downsampled to 5000 TRB nucleotide sequences, and summary statistics were averaged across 100 downsampling iterations. Only TRB sequences with CDR3 regions of at least seven amino acids were retained for analysis. Diversity was assessed using a clonality score derived from Shannon entropy and using the Gini coefficient. In the repertoire networks, any two of the top 5000 CDR3 amino acid sequences were linked whenever the two sequences differed by an edit distance of one. Antigen specificity groups and MHC restriction were predicted for TRB CDR3 amino acid sequences with GLIPH2. To flag known CMV, EBV, HIV or tissue antigen associations, CDR3 amino acid sequences were matched against VDJdb and McPAS-TCR. Pre-ART, post-ART and control groups were compared with Wilcoxon signed-rank tests and Holm-Bonferroni correction. TCRdb obtained this table from immuneACCESS and retained in-frame rearrangements with V and J assigned. These tables miss some clones; where compared with another copy, unresolved V genes account for less than half of the shortfall, and the remainder is unexplained. Clone size and V and J calls were adopted from that table, with D and trimming inferred from the DNA. The sample table shows about 25,000 clones, and around 85% are seen once. The ten top clones hold about a sixth of the sample.

Participants were included only if at least one PBMC sample before ART initiation and at least two post-ART samples were available. Treatment was received in the United States of America by all participants with HIV. Before DNA extraction, cryopreserved samples of about 0.95-10 million PBMC were thawed and washed. At the time of the earliest PBMC sample, participants with HIV were aged between roughly 20 and 60 years. PBMC samples were contributed by each participant from 1-4 timepoints before ART initiation and 2-8 timepoints after ART initiation, with a median of 7 samples. Serial HIV viral load, CD4+ T-cell count, ART history and demographic data were obtained for every participant. Genomic DNA was extracted from unsorted PBMC with a Qiagen kit on a QIAcube, with processing performed in batches of 12 samples.

This clonotype was obtained from a man over 45 with HIV. The chain is encoded by TRBV27 joined to TRBJ1-1; TRBD1 fits 8 bases in the junction. The sequenced sample was unsorted PBMCs, obtained 1.2 years after starting antiretroviral therapy. The nucleotide sequence reads as follows: TGTGCCAGCAGTCCGTGGACAGGGAGCCCTGAAGCTTTCTTT. Its amino acids are CASSPWTGSPEAFF.